These 24 T cell receptor beta chains came from one sample sequenced in a study of cytomegalovirus exposure and HLA in healthy donors. The PCR ran on 60 Vbeta and 13 Jbeta primers. Sequencing used immunoSEQ multiplex PCR; TCRdb keeps in-frame clones, though not all of them. The table lists 110,000 to 150,000 clones, more than 9.5% of them singletons. Sequences were obtained from PBMCs. These TCRs come from a man aged 50 or older in good health and CMV-seronegative.

The chain employs TRBV5-1 and TRBJ2-1; 11 bases are shared with TRBD2. CDR1 and CDR2 (germline): SGHRS, YFSETQ. This CDR3 comprises 16 residues. The trim removed 0 bases at V and 6 bases at J, leaving 5 bases unmatched. This CDR3 reads CASSLVGLAGGNEQFF. The DNA of the CDR3 is TGCGCCAGCAGCTTGGTCGGACTAGCGGGCGGCAATGAGCAGTTCTTC.

The chain combines TRBV7-6 with TRBJ1-1; 9 positions agree with TRBD1. The germline gives CDR1 SGHVS, CDR2 FNYEAQ. V gave up 5 bases and J gave up 7 bases; unmatched junction bases: 8. This CDR3 is 14 amino acids long. CDR3 sequence (DNA): TGTGCCAGCAGCCAGCCGGGACAGGGATTTGAAGCTTTCTTT. Translating it yields CASSQPGQGFEAFF. Together with reference TRBV7-6 and TRBJ1-1, the CDR3 gives the full variable domain: GAGVSQSPRYKVTKRGQDVALRCDPISGHVSLYWYRQALGQGPEFLTYFNYEAQQDKSGLPNDRFSAERPEGSISTLTIQRTEQRDSAMYRCASSQPGQGFEAFFGQGTRLTVV.

The table lists this clone with a few counts. This sequence joins TRBV11-3 and TRBJ2-1, with TRBD1 as a possible D gene (6 bases). From germline, CDR1 is SGHNT and CDR2 YENEEA. The V and J ends lost 0 bases and 3 bases respectively, with 12 bases between them. This CDR3 comprises 16 residues. The chain's CDR3 is CASSLDRQVNYNEQFF. The DNA of the CDR3 is TGTGCCAGCAGCTTAGATCGACAGGTGAACTACAATGAGCAGTTCTTC.

The chain employs TRBV15 and TRBJ2-7, with D perhaps TRBD1 (6 bases). Germline V lookup: CDR1 LNHNV, CDR2 YYDKDF (reference sequence). V was trimmed by 1 base and J by 0 bases, leaving 13 bases between them. CDR3 length: 16 residues. CDR3 nucleotide sequence: TGTGCCACCAGCAGAGGATGGGACACGAGCTCCTACGAGCAGTACTTC. Its translation is CATSRGWDTSSYEQYF.

This clone showed up just a few times. The gene calls are TRBV6-4 and TRBJ2-1; 11 bases agree with TRBD2. CDR1 and CDR2 (germline): MRHNA, SNTAGT. J gave up 9 bases and V 4 bases, and 8 bases lay outside the gene matches. CDR3 length: 15 amino acids. The CDR3 region has the DNA TGTGCCAGCAGTGCGACTAGCGGGGTGGGAGGTGAGCAGTTCTTC. It specifies CASSATSGVGGEQFF.

This chain links TRBV19 with TRBJ1-4; D uncertain. The germline CDR1 and CDR2 sequences are LNHDA and SQIVND (reference sequence). The length of the CDR3 is 17 residues. Trimming took 1 base from V and 8 from J, leaving 20 bases between them. The CDR3 loop is CASSIGATLPGSEKLFF. CDR3 DNA sequence: TGTGCCAGTAGTATAGGCGCGACTCTACCCGGGTCGGAAAAACTGTTTTTT.

This clone showed up just a few times. The rearrangement joins TRBV2 to TRBJ2-1; 10 positions match TRBD2. There are 17 residues in the CDR3. V lost 0 bases and J lost 8; bases outside the gene matches: 10. Germline loops: CDR1 SNHLY, CDR2 FYNNEI. CDR3: CASSEALLASGSDEQFF. CDR3 in DNA: TGTGCCAGCAGTGAAGCGCTCTTGGCTAGCGGGAGTGATGAGCAGTTCTTC.

This clone was detected only a few times. The chain carries TRBV27 and TRBJ2-4; TRBD1 matches 9 bases. The CDR3 loop spans 14 amino acids. Germline CDR1 reads MNHEY; CDR2 reads SMNVEV (reference sequence). The V segment lost 4 bases and the J segment 8 bases; nucleotides outside the gene matches: 6. CDR3 loop: CASSSLTGGYIQYF. In nucleotides, the CDR3 is TGTGCCAGCAGTTCGTTGACAGGGGGGTACATTCAGTACTTC.

The rearrangement joins TRBV19 to TRBJ1-2; 7 nucleotides align to TRBD1. CDR3 size: 13 residues. From germline, CDR1 is LNHDA and CDR2 SQIVND (reference sequence). The J segment lost 8 bases and the V segment lost 10 bases, leaving 13 bases of the junction unmatched. This CDR3 is CATTQTGLGGYTF. Here the CDR3 DNA reads TGTGCCACAACTCAGACAGGGCTCGGAGGCTACACCTTC.

The rearrangement joins TRBV19 to TRBJ1-2; TRBD1 is a possible D gene (6 bases). The CDR3 contains 16 residues. The germline V gene encodes CDR1 LNHDA and CDR2 SQIVND (reference sequence). V gave up 5 bases and J gave up 4 bases, with 20 bases separating them. The CDR3 DNA reads as TGTGCCAGTAGTGTCCGGGACACCTATCAAAGCTATGGCTACACCTTC. Protein sequence: CASSVRDTYQSYGYTF.

V and J are TRBV28 and TRBJ2-7; TRBD2 matches at 9 bases. The CDR3 totals 17 residues. Germline V CDR1 and CDR2: MDHEN, SYDVKM. J was trimmed by 3 bases and V by 2 bases; bases with no gene match: 11. CDR3 DNA: TGTGCCAGCAGTTTAAACCCCCCTGCTAGCGGGAACTACGAGCAGTACTTC. Its protein is CASSLNPPASGNYEQYF. The whole variable domain, filled in from reference TRBV28 and TRBJ2-7, reads DVKVTQSSRYLVKRTGEKVFLECVQDMDHENMFWYRQDPGLGLRLIYFSYDVKMKEKGDIPEGYSVSREKKERFSLILESASTNQTSMYLCASSLNPPASGNYEQYFGPGTRLTVT.

This clone was observed a handful of times. The V and J genes are TRBV5-4 and TRBJ2-3; no clear D. The CDR3 is made up of 18 amino acids. Germline-derived CDR1 and CDR2 are SGHNT and YYREEE (reference sequence). Trimming took off 4 bases at V and 2 bases at J, with 23 bases between the two ends. The CDR3 sequence: CASSKPTTAGLITDTQYF. DNA of the CDR3: TGTGCCAGCAGCAAACCAACGACGGCAGGCCTAATCACAGATACGCAGTATTTT. The whole variable domain, remainder taken from reference TRBV5-4 and TRBJ2-3, is ETGVTQSPTHLIKTRGQQVTLRCSSQSGHNTVSWYQQALGQGPQFIFQYYREEENGRGNFPPRFSGLQFPNYSSELNVNALELDDSALYLCASSKPTTAGLITDTQYFGPGTRLTVL.

This clone was detected only a few times. The chain is built from TRBV10-2 and TRBJ2-2, with 7 bases lining up with TRBD1. This CDR3 contains 15 residues. Germline CDR1 WSHSY, CDR2 SAAADI. Trimming cost V 4 bases and J 5 bases; bases outside gene matches: 7. Here the CDR3 DNA reads TGCGCCAGCAGTGCGTTAGGGGGCAGGACCGGGGAGCTGTTTTTT. This translates into CASSALGGRTGELFF.

This clone was seen a handful of times. J is TRBJ1-1 and V is TRBV6-4; 10 bases map to TRBD1. The germline V gene has CDR1 MRHNA and CDR2 SNTAGT. This CDR3 is 12 amino acids long. After removal of 8 bases from V and 10 bases from J, the junction contained 7 bases not matched to a gene. The CDR3 DNA follows: TGTGCCAGCGTAGGACAGGGGGAAGTAGCTTTCTTT. This encodes CASVGQGEVAFF.

This clone has only a few counts. The chain couples TRBV9 to TRBJ2-3, with TRBD1 matching over 9 bases. Germline trimming cut 4 bases from V and 2 bases from J; bases unmatched to any gene: 8. This CDR3 comprises 16 residues. Germline CDR1 reads SGDLS; CDR2 reads YYNGEE. Here the CDR3 DNA reads TGTGCCAGCAGCCCGAGGGACAGGGCGTACACAGATACGCAGTATTTT. This codes for CASSPRDRAYTDTQYF. The full variable domain, completed using reference TRBV9 and TRBJ2-3, is DSGVTQTPKHLITATGQRVTLRCSPRSGDLSVYWYQQSLDQGLQFLIQYYNGEERAKGNILERFSAQQFPDLHSELNLSSLELGDSALYFCASSPRDRAYTDTQYFGPGTRLTVL.

The chain recombines TRBV7-9 with TRBJ1-2; D call uncertain. Trimming cost V 2 bases and J 2 bases, with 15 bases left between them. The CDR3 sequence is 16 residues long. Germline assignment: CDR1 SEHNR and CDR2 FQNEAQ (reference sequence). DNA of the CDR3: TGTGCCAGCAGCTTATTGTTGTCAGGCGCCAACTATGGCTACACCTTC. Residues: CASSLLLSGANYGYTF.

This clone was observed a few times. The rearrangement joins TRBV5-1 to TRBJ1-4, with D uncertain. Trimming shortened V by 3 bases and J by 4 bases, and 13 bases separated the two germline ends. There are 15 residues in the CDR3. The germline V gene encodes CDR1 SGHRS and CDR2 YFSETQ. CDR3 bases: TGCGCCAGCAGCTCCGGCGACGGACTTAATGAAAAACTGTTTTTT. As protein: CASSSGDGLNEKLFF.

Notes on this clone: The sample has other DNA sequences that encode this CDR3 too. The chain uses TRBV9 and TRBJ1-3; no firm D call. Trimming shortened V by 0 bases and J by 4 bases, and 8 bases separated the two germline ends. Germline loops: CDR1 SGDLS, CDR2 YYNGEE. The CDR3 length is 14 residues. The CDR3: CASSVETGGNTIYF. In DNA, the CDR3 is TGTGCCAGCAGCGTAGAAACGGGAGGAAACACCATATATTTT.

This clone was counted between two and nine times. The chain carries TRBV19 and TRBJ2-2; 9 bases match TRBD1. This CDR3 is 17 amino acids long. J was trimmed by 1 base and V by 4 bases; bases with no gene match: 7. The V gene's germline CDR1 is LNHDA and CDR2 SQIVND (reference sequence). The CDR3 region is CASSTAPGQGNTGELFF. The CDR3 bases are TGTGCCAGTAGTACAGCTCCGGGACAGGGGAACACCGGGGAGCTGTTTTTT.

This clone was seen a few times. This sequence joins TRBV7-2 and TRBJ1-5, with D possibly TRBD1 on 6 matching bases. The CDR3 is made up of 16 amino acids. V was cut by 5 bases and J by 2 bases, with 16 bases left in between. CDR1 is SGHTA, CDR2 FQGNSA, per germline. This CDR3 is CASSLGTLVGNQPQHF. The CDR3 region has the DNA TGTGCCAGCAGCCTTGGGACACTGGTCGGCAATCAGCCCCAGCATTTT.

V usage is TRBV5-1 and J usage is TRBJ2-7; 11 bases fit TRBD1. The ends lost 7 bases at V and 5 bases at J; junction bases unmatched: 8. CDR3 length: 14 residues. In germline, CDR1 is SGHRS, CDR2 YFSETQ. The CDR3 DNA follows: TGCGCCAGCTCCCCGGGACAGGGGGAACACGAGCAGTACTTC. Translation: CASSPGQGEHEQYF.

The chain joins TRBV28 to TRBJ2-2; 7 nucleotides agree with TRBD1. Trimming at V came to 8 bases and at J to 2 bases, leaving 2 bases not matched to a gene. The CDR3 consists of 13 residues. The germline CDR1 and CDR2 sequences are MDHEN and SYDVKM. DNA of the CDR3: TGTGCCAGCGGACAGGATAACACCGGGGAGCTGTTTTTT. Its protein product is CASGQDNTGELFF.

This clone was counted a few times. The chain joins TRBV19 to TRBJ1-6; D is unresolved. CDR3 length equals 15 residues. The V end lost 7 bases, the J end lost 7 bases, and 17 bases lay between the germline ends. In germline, CDR1 is LNHDA, CDR2 SQIVND (reference sequence). CDR3 loop: CASTVFAKRNSPLHF. The CDR3, as DNA: TGTGCCAGTACTGTATTCGCCAAGCGGAATTCACCCCTCCACTTT. The whole variable domain, filled in from reference TRBV19 and TRBJ1-6, reads DGGITQSPKYLFRKEGQNVTLSCEQNLNHDAMYWYRQDPGQGLRLIYYSQIVNDFQKGDIAEGYSVSREKKESFPLTVTSAQKNPTAFYLCASTVFAKRNSPLHFGNGTRLTVT.

The J gene is TRBJ2-2, the V gene TRBV6-1; 7 bases agree with TRBD1. The germline V gene has CDR1 MNHNS and CDR2 SASEGT. J lost 4 bases, V lost 4 bases, and 6 bases had no gene match. The CDR3 has 15 amino acids. In DNA form, the CDR3 reads TGTGCCAGCAGTGGAATACAGGGGCCCACCGGGGAGCTGTTTTTT. Residues: CASSGIQGPTGELFF.